A single sample gave rise to the 19 T cell receptor beta chains below, sequenced in a study of T cell changes during pregnancy in multiple sclerosis (dated by TCRdb to about 2019). Receptors were amplified or captured by the immunoSEQ multiplex PCR assay. The table comes from immuneACCESS by way of TCRdb, which keeps in-frame sequences with V and J called. Part of the clones is missing from these tables; in studies checked, under half for an unresolved V gene and the rest for unknown reasons. This sample has about 60,000 clones in its table, and 91% of those were observed once. About 0.8% of the sample is taken by the ten largest. Source: CD4+ T cells from peripheral blood mononuclear cells, taken in the first trimester of pregnancy. The origin of the receptors is a female donor with multiple sclerosis, enrolled in a pregnancy study.

The chain employs TRBV7-3 and TRBJ1-1; D not resolved. CDR3 length: 13 residues. Trimming removed 1 base at V and 4 bases at J, with 7 bases between. Germline V gene lookup returns CDR1 SGHTA and CDR2 FQGTGA. CDR3 protein: CASSLNPGTEAFF. For the CDR3, the DNA is TGTGCCAGCAGCTTAAACCCGGGCACTGAAGCTTTCTTT.

The CDR3 DNA sequence: TGTGCCAGCAGCCAAGAAAAGCCCCAATTATACACCGGGGAGCTGTTTTTT. Residues: CASSQEKPQLYTGELFF. The chain couples TRBV14 to TRBJ2-2, with D hard to call. The CDR3 consists of 17 residues. Trimming removed 0 bases from V and 3 bases from J, with 14 bases in between. Germline V lookup: CDR1 SGHDN, CDR2 FVKESK.

J is TRBJ2-7 and V is TRBV19; TRBD1 is a possible D gene (6 bases). V was clipped by 7 bases and J by 3 bases, with 19 bases between them. This CDR3 has 15 amino acids. CDR1 and CDR2 from the germline V gene are LNHDA and SQIVND (reference sequence). The CDR3 reads CASTLRQAPFYEQYF. In DNA form, the CDR3 reads TGTGCCAGTACCTTAAGACAGGCGCCCTTCTACGAGCAGTACTTC.

V usage is TRBV6-5 and J usage is TRBJ1-1, with no clear D. This CDR3 spans 14 amino acids. CDR1 and CDR2 from the germline V gene are MNHEY and SVGAGI. V shed 0 bases and J shed 4 bases, with 9 bases lying between them. This CDR3 reads CASSYSTLSTEAFF. The CDR3 DNA is TGTGCCAGCAGTTACTCGACTCTTAGCACTGAAGCTTTCTTT.

The chain is built from TRBV28 and TRBJ2-5, with D possibly TRBD2 on 6 matching bases. The CDR3 runs 13 residues. Looked up from germline, CDR1 is MDHEN and CDR2 is SYDVKM. The V and J ends lost 3 bases and 7 bases respectively, with 12 bases between them. As DNA, the CDR3 is TGTGCCAGCAGTTTGACTAGAGCTGGGACCCAGTACTTC. Encoded protein: CASSLTRAGTQYF.

The chain employs TRBV6-5 and TRBJ1-1; 8 nucleotides align to TRBD1. The CDR3 runs 12 residues. Germline V gene data show CDR1 as MNHEY and CDR2 as SVGAGI. V lost 6 bases and J lost 9; bases outside the gene matches: 6. The CDR3 is CASSLGDRKAFF. DNA of the CDR3: TGTGCCAGCAGCCTAGGGGACAGGAAAGCTTTCTTT.

The V gene is TRBV7-3, the J gene TRBJ1-6; TRBD1 might be the D (6 bases). Germline CDR1 is SGHTA and CDR2 is FQGTGA. The CDR3 has 17 residues. Trimming left V 2 bases short and J 4 bases short, with 15 bases between. For the CDR3, the DNA is TGTGCCAGCAGCTTAGGCCGACTTGGACAGTATAATTCACCCCTCCACTTT. This sequence encodes CASSLGRLGQYNSPLHF.

This clone was detected only once. V and J are TRBV7-3 and TRBJ1-2; 12 positions agree with TRBD1. This CDR3 contains 19 residues. Germline assignment: CDR1 SGHTA and CDR2 FQGTGA. J gave up 3 bases and V 2 bases, and 13 bases lay outside the gene matches. In DNA form, the CDR3 reads TGTGCCAGCAGCTTACGCCCCCCGGGACAGGGGGCGCGGGACTATGGCTACACCTTC. It translates to CASSLRPPGQGARDYGYTF.

The chain employs TRBV29-1 and TRBJ1-2, with D possibly matching TRBD1 (5 bases). The CDR3 covers 12 residues. Trimming took 2 bases from V and 8 from J, leaving 12 bases between them. CDR1 and CDR2 from the germline V gene are SQVTM and ANQGSEA. The CDR3 protein is CSVEKGVSGYTF. The CDR3 DNA follows: TGCAGCGTTGAAAAAGGGGTGAGCGGCTACACCTTC.

The rearrangement joins TRBV5-6 to TRBJ2-7; 7 bases align to TRBD1. The CDR3 extends over 13 amino acids. The V and J ends lost 4 bases and 6 bases, in that order; junction bases with no gene match: 7. Germline CDR1 SGHDT, CDR2 YYEEEE. CDR3 in DNA: TGTGCCAGCAGCCGATTGCCAGGGGGCGAGCAGTACTTC. It specifies CASSRLPGGEQYF.

V is TRBV4-2 and J is TRBJ1-2; TRBD1 is a possible D gene (5 bases). The germline V and J ends were trimmed by 0 bases and 8 bases, with 13 bases remaining between them. This CDR3 region has 14 residues. Germline CDR1 and CDR2: LGHNA and YNFKEQ. CDR3 nucleotides: TGTGCCAGCAGCCAAGATAGGGGCGCGGGGGGCTACACCTTC. As protein: CASSQDRGAGGYTF.

This chain joins TRBV19 and TRBJ1-1; 10 bases align to TRBD1. CDR3 length: 16 residues. Trimming took 5 bases from V and 5 from J; bases not matched to a gene: 11. Germline loops: CDR1 LNHDA, CDR2 SQIVND (reference sequence). CDR3 bases: TGTGCCAGTAGTCCTATTGACAGGGGGCTGGGGACTGAAGCTTTCTTT. Translation gives CASSPIDRGLGTEAFF.

The rearrangement joins TRBV4-2 to TRBJ2-7, with 8 bases matching TRBD2. V lost 1 base and J lost 3; bases outside the gene matches: 17. The CDR3 is 19 amino acids. The germline V gene encodes CDR1 LGHNA and CDR2 YNFKEQ. The CDR3 region is CASSQGRGPGLAGFYEQYF. The CDR3 DNA sequence: TGTGCCAGCAGCCAAGGAAGGGGCCCGGGGCTAGCGGGTTTCTACGAGCAGTACTTC.

The CDR3 region is CASSQLGQGASYEQYF. For the CDR3, the DNA is TGCGCCAGCAGCCAACTGGGACAGGGGGCTTCCTACGAGCAGTACTTC. The J gene is TRBJ2-7, the V gene TRBV4-3; 12 positions agree with TRBD1. V gave up 2 bases and J gave up 1 base; unmatched junction bases: 3. The CDR3 extends over 16 amino acids. Germline V gene lookup returns CDR1 LGHNA and CDR2 YSLEER.

This chain links TRBV6-1 with TRBJ1-5; D remains unclear. Germline CDR1 reads MNHNS; CDR2 reads SASEGT. The V end was cut by 4 bases, the J end by 7 bases, with 8 bases between. The CDR3 totals 12 residues. The DNA for the CDR3 is TGTGCCAGCAGTGCCGTGCGCCAGCCCCAGCATTTT. It specifies CASSAVRQPQHF.

The rearrangement links TRBV7-8 to TRBJ1-4; tentatively, D is TRBD1 (5 bases). The CDR3 length is 19 residues. CDR1 and CDR2 (germline): SGHVS, FQNEAQ. Trimming left V 0 bases short and J 1 base short, with 18 bases between. CDR3 region: CASSLAIRGRKGTNEKLFF. The CDR3 region has the DNA TGTGCCAGCAGCTTAGCTATCCGGGGGAGGAAAGGAACTAATGAAAAACTGTTTTTT.

The rearrangement links TRBV5-1 to TRBJ2-3; possibly TRBD1 for D (6 bases). V lost 2 bases, J lost 0 bases, and 13 bases lay in between. Germline V gene lookup returns CDR1 SGHRS and CDR2 YFSETQ. The CDR3 sequence is 16 residues long. The CDR3 DNA reads TGCGCCAGCAGCTTTACAGGGAACCCGAGCACAGATACGCAGTATTTT. It specifies CASSFTGNPSTDTQYF.

The chain links TRBV4-3 to TRBJ1-1, with D uncertain. The germline CDR1 and CDR2 sequences are LGHNA and YSLEER. Trimming cost V 0 bases and J 3 bases, with 8 bases left between them. The CDR3 is made up of 14 amino acids. The chain's CDR3 is CASSQDERDTEAFF. The DNA of the CDR3 is TGCGCCAGCAGCCAAGATGAACGAGACACTGAAGCTTTCTTT.

The chain links TRBV7-2 to TRBJ1-1; D might be TRBD1 (5 bases). Deletions cut 4 bases from V and 3 bases from J, with 9 bases between. The CDR3 has 13 amino acids. Per germline, CDR1 SGHTA and CDR2 FQGNSA. CDR3 sequence reads: CASSSPRDTEAFF. The CDR3 bases are TGTGCCAGCAGCTCGCCCAGGGACACTGAAGCTTTCTTT.